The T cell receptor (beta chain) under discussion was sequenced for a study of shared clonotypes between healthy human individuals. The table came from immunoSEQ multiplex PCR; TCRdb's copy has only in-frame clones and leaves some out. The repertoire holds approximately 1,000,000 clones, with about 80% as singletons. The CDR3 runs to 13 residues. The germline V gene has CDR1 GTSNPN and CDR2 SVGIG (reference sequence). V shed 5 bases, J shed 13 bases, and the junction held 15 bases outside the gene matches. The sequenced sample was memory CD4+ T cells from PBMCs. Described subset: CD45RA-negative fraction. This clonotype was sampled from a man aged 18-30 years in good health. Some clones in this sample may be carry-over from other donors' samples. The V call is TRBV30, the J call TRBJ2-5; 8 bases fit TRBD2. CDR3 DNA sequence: TGTGCCTGGTGCCGGGGGGCGGGAGGAAAATGGTACTTC. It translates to CAWCRGAGGKWYF. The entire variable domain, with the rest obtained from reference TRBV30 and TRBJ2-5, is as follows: SQTIHQWPATLVQPVGSPLSLECTVEGTSNPNLYWYRQAAGRGLQLLFYSVGIGQISSEVPQNLSASRPQDRQFILSSKKLLLSDSGFYLCAWCRGAGGKWYFGPGTRLLVL.